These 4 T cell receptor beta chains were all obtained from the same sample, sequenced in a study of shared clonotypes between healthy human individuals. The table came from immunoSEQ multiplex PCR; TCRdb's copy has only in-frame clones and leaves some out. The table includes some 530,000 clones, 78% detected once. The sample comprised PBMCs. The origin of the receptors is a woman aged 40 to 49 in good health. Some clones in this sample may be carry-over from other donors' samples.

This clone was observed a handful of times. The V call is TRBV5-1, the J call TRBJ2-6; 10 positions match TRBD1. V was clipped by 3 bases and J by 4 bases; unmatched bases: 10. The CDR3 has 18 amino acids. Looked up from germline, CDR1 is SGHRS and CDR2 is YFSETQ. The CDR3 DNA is TGCGCCAGCAGCTGGATGACAGGGGGCGCGGGAGGGGCCAACGTCCTGACTTTC. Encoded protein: CASSWMTGGAGGANVLTF.

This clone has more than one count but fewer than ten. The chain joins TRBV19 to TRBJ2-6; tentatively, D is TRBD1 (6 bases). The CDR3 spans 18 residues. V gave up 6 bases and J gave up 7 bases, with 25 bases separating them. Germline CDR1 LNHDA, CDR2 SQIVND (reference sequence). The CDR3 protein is CASRMLRGGAPSANVLTF. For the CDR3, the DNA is TGTGCCAGTAGAATGCTCAGGGGTGGGGCCCCCTCTGCCAACGTCCTGACTTTC.

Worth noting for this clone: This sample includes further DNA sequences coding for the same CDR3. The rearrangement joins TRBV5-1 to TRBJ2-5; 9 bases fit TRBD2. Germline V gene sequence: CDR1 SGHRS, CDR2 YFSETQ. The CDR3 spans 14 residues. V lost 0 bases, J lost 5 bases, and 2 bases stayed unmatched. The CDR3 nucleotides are TGCGCCAGCAGCTTGGGACTAGCGGTCGAGACCCAGTACTTC. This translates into CASSLGLAVETQYF.

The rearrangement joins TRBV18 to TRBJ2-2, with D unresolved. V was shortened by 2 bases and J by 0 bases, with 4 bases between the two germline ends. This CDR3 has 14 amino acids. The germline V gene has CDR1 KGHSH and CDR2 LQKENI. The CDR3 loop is CASSPSANTGELFF. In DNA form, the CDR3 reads TGTGCCAGCTCACCATCCGCGAACACCGGGGAGCTGTTTTTT.